Shown below are 32 T cell receptor beta chains from a single sample sequenced in a study of OX40 agonist ivuxolimab in advanced cancers. The protocol was immunoSEQ multiplex PCR, while the TCRdb copy is restricted to in-frame clones and leaves out a portion. In the table there are about 55,000 clones, more than 70% of which are singletons. The sequences come from CD4+ or CD8+ T cells sorted from blood, collected in a trial of the OX40 agonist ivuxolimab. Source of these receptors: an adult with an advanced solid tumor such as melanoma, head and neck, liver or kidney cancer.

The chain is built from TRBV2 and TRBJ1-2, with no clear D. V lost 6 bases and J lost 2, with 10 bases in between. The CDR3 extends over 13 amino acids. Germline values: CDR1 SNHLY, CDR2 FYNNEI. CDR3 coding DNA: TGTGCCAGCAGAGTTAGGGAAAACTATGGCTACACCTTC. Translation gives CASRVRENYGYTF.

This clone was counted a single time. The gene calls are TRBV11-2 and TRBJ2-7; D is perhaps TRBD1 (6 bases). CDR1 is SGHAT and CDR2 is FQNNGV in the germline V gene. The V gene lost 1 base and the J gene lost 2 bases, with 15 bases spanning the gap. This CDR3 contains 16 residues. The DNA of the CDR3 is TGTGCCAGCAGCTTAGGGGGGCAGGGTTGGGCCTACGAGCAGTACTTC. The encoded protein is CASSLGGQGWAYEQYF.

This chain connects TRBV28 to TRBJ1-3; no firm D call. CDR1 is MDHEN, CDR2 SYDVKM, per germline. V lost 7 bases and J 4 bases, leaving 8 bases between the germline ends. The CDR3 is made up of 12 amino acids. CDR3 residues: CASNIRGNTIYF. The CDR3 DNA sequence: TGTGCCAGCAATATACGAGGAAACACCATATATTTT.

This rearrangement joins TRBV6-1 to TRBJ1-2, with TRBD1 matching 7 bases. V lost 6 bases to trimming and J lost 8 bases; unmatched junction nucleotides: 9. The CDR3 totals 13 residues. The V gene's germline CDR1 is MNHNS and CDR2 SASEGT. The CDR3 nucleotides are TGTGCCAGCAGACCAATCGACAGGGAAGGCTACACCTTC. It specifies CASRPIDREGYTF.

The gene calls are TRBV5-4 and TRBJ2-5; the match to TRBD2 covers 14 bases. The CDR3 covers 17 residues. CDR1 is SGHNT, CDR2 YYREEE, per germline (reference sequence). V was clipped by 0 bases and J by 5 bases; unmatched bases: 6. CDR3 bases: TGTGCCAGCAGCTTGGAAGGGACTAGCGGGAGCCGGGAGACCCAGTACTTC. Protein product: CASSLEGTSGSRETQYF.

This clone was seen once. The V call is TRBV18, the J call TRBJ2-1; D is unresolved. The CDR3 is made up of 13 amino acids. Germline loops: CDR1 KGHSH, CDR2 LQKENI. The V end lost 1 base, the J end lost 5 bases, and 6 bases lay between the germline ends. The CDR3 nucleotides read TGTGCCAGCTCACCACGGCAGAACAATGAGCAGTTCTTC. Translated, it gives CASSPRQNNEQFF.

This clone appeared a few times. The V and J genes are TRBV6-5 and TRBJ1-2; unclear D gene. Trimming took 2 bases from V and 6 from J, leaving 13 bases between them. CDR3 length equals 14 residues. Germline loops: CDR1 MNHEY, CDR2 SVGAGI. For the CDR3, the DNA is TGTGCCAGCAGTTACGATGGAGTGGTGCATGGCTACACCTTC. Its translation is CASSYDGVVHGYTF.

The chain couples TRBV7-2 to TRBJ2-1, with D possibly TRBD2 on 6 matching bases. V dropped 0 bases and J dropped 3 bases, with 12 bases sitting between them. The CDR3 has 16 residues. Germline V lookup: CDR1 SGHTA, CDR2 FQGNSA. CDR3 region: CASSLAVGSGYNEQFF. The CDR3 nucleotides are TGTGCCAGCAGCTTAGCGGTCGGTAGCGGCTACAATGAGCAGTTCTTC.

The chain carries TRBV19 and TRBJ1-3; TRBD1 matches at 10 bases. V was pared by 10 bases and J by 2 bases, with 11 bases of the junction left unmatched. Germline lookup yields CDR1 LNHDA and CDR2 SQIVND (reference sequence). The CDR3 covers 16 residues. In DNA, the CDR3 is TGTGCCACAGCGAAGACAGGGGGCGCGCCTGGAAACACCATATATTTT. It encodes CATAKTGGAPGNTIYF.

The chain has TRBV9 and TRBJ2-1, with 7 nucleotides matching TRBD1. The germline CDR1 and CDR2 sequences are SGDLS and YYNGEE. V was clipped by 3 bases and J by 2 bases; unmatched bases: 5. The CDR3 sequence is 15 residues long. This chain's CDR3 is CASSARDSTYNEQFF. CDR3 bases: TGTGCCAGCAGCGCCCGGGACAGTACCTACAATGAGCAGTTCTTC. Full variable domain (missing parts from reference TRBV9 and TRBJ2-1): DSGVTQTPKHLITATGQRVTLRCSPRSGDLSVYWYQQSLDQGLQFLIQYYNGEERAKGNILERFSAQQFPDLHSELNLSSLELGDSALYFCASSARDSTYNEQFFGPGTRLTVL.

V is TRBV5-1 and J is TRBJ2-3; a possible D gene is TRBD2 (5 bases). CDR3 size: 14 residues. V shed 0 bases and J shed 6 bases, with 11 bases lying between them. CDR1 and CDR2 (germline): SGHRS, YFSETQ. CDR3 region: CASSLAQRGDTQYF. CDR3 DNA: TGCGCCAGCAGCTTGGCCCAAAGAGGGGATACGCAGTATTTT.

This clone has just one count. The V call is TRBV27, the J call TRBJ1-1, with a tentative D call TRBD1 (5 bases). Germline assignment: CDR1 MNHEY and CDR2 SMNVEV (reference sequence). The CDR3 sequence is 14 residues long. The germline V and J ends were trimmed by 6 bases and 6 bases, with 17 bases remaining between them. CDR3 amino acids: CASRLFTGGSEAFF. CDR3 DNA sequence: TGTGCCAGCAGACTCTTTACCGGGGGGTCTGAAGCTTTCTTT.

V and J are TRBV29-1 and TRBJ2-7, with 7 bases aligning to TRBD1. The germline CDR1 and CDR2 sequences are SQVTM and ANQGSEA. This CDR3 spans 13 amino acids. V shed 3 bases, J shed 6 bases, and the junction held 8 bases outside the gene matches. The CDR3 DNA sequence: TGCAGCGTTGAGGGACAGCGGCGAGGCGAGCAGTACTTC. Translated, it gives CSVEGQRRGEQYF.

V and J are TRBV18 and TRBJ2-2, with D perhaps matching TRBD2 (6 bases). The CDR3 is made up of 15 amino acids. V was pared by 4 bases and J by 5 bases, with 14 bases between. The germline V gene has CDR1 KGHSH and CDR2 LQKENI. Here the CDR3 reads CASSLRDFRTGELFF. CDR3 nucleotides: TGTGCCAGCTCACTTCGGGACTTTCGAACCGGGGAGCTGTTTTTT.

The rearrangement joins TRBV7-8 to TRBJ2-3; a weak D match, TRBD2 (6 bases). CDR1 and CDR2 from the germline V gene are SGHVS and FQNEAQ. Trimming left V 0 bases short and J 1 base short, with 11 bases between. The CDR3 loop spans 16 amino acids. The CDR3 DNA reads as TGTGCCAGCAGCTTAGCCAAGAGGAGGGGCACAGATACGCAGTATTTT. Protein: CASSLAKRRGTDTQYF.

The rearrangement joins TRBV5-5 to TRBJ1-2, with D perhaps TRBD1 (5 bases). The germline gives CDR1 SGHKS, CDR2 YYEKEE (reference sequence). Trimming left V 4 bases short and J 6 bases short, with 13 bases between. The CDR3 covers 13 residues. CDR3 residues: CASSPQEVNGYTF. In DNA form, the CDR3 reads TGTGCCAGCAGCCCACAGGAGGTAAATGGCTACACCTTC.

The chain has TRBV11-2 and TRBJ2-5; no clear D. This CDR3 contains 12 residues. CDR1 SGHAT and CDR2 FQNNGV come from the germline V gene. V was clipped by 1 base and J by 13 bases, with 13 bases between them. Here the CDR3 DNA reads TGTGCCAGCAGCTTAGTAGAACAGCCGGTGTACTTC. As protein: CASSLVEQPVYF.

The chain links TRBV5-1 to TRBJ2-7, with 9 bases identical to TRBD1. With 4 bases clipped from V and 3 bases from J, the junction kept 8 bases outside the gene matches. This CDR3 comprises 15 residues. CDR1 is SGHRS, CDR2 YFSETQ, per germline. As DNA, the CDR3 is TGCGCCAGCAGCCAAACAGGGGGCGACGTCTACGAGCAGTACTTC. This gives the protein CASSQTGGDVYEQYF.

This chain joins TRBV11-2 and TRBJ2-6; 7 bases fit TRBD2. CDR3 length equals 14 residues. The V gene end was trimmed by 5 bases and the J gene end by 5 bases; junction bases not matched to a gene: 3. CDR1 and CDR2 from the germline V gene are SGHAT and FQNNGV. The CDR3 DNA sequence: TGTGCCAGCAGCCGGGGGGACTGGGCCAACGTCCTGACTTTC. This encodes CASSRGDWANVLTF. Drawing the rest from reference TRBV11-2 and TRBJ2-6, the complete variable domain is EAGVAQSPRYKIIEKRQSVAFWCNPISGHATLYWYQQILGQGPKLLIQFQNNGVVDDSQLPKDRFSAERLKGVDSTLKIQPAKLEDSAVYLCASSRGDWANVLTFGAGSRLTVL.

This clone appeared a few times. This rearrangement joins TRBV10-3 to TRBJ2-5; D call uncertain. This CDR3 has 13 amino acids. Germline CDR1 and CDR2: ENHRY and SYGVKD. Trimming took 4 bases from V and 1 from J, leaving 7 bases between them. The CDR3, as DNA: TGTGCCATCAGTGGCAGGACCCAAGAGACCCAGTACTTC. This translates into CAISGRTQETQYF.

The chain recombines TRBV7-9 with TRBJ1-1; D is undetermined. The CDR3 runs to 14 residues. Germline loops: CDR1 SEHNR, CDR2 FQNEAQ (reference sequence). V lost 5 bases, J lost 6 bases, and 16 bases lay in between. CDR3: CASSLTALGAEAFF. Written as DNA, the CDR3 is TGTGCCAGCAGCCTAACAGCCCTCGGTGCTGAAGCTTTCTTT.

The chain has TRBV7-9 and TRBJ2-5; the D gene could be TRBD1 or TRBD2 (5 bases each). Germline-derived CDR1 and CDR2 are SEHNR and FQNEAQ (reference sequence). Trimming took off 3 bases at V and 9 bases at J, with 20 bases between the two ends. The CDR3 sequence is 15 residues long. The CDR3 sequence: CASSLSGFSGLAQYF. CDR3 nucleotides: TGTGCCAGCAGCTTGTCGGGATTCTCGGGGCTGGCCCAGTACTTC.

The chain combines TRBV5-1 with TRBJ2-7; possibly TRBD1 for D (5 bases). The CDR3 is 14 amino acids. Trimming pared 0 bases from V and 7 bases from J, leaving 14 bases between. CDR1 SGHRS and CDR2 YFSETQ come from the germline V gene. The CDR3 nucleotides read TGCGCCAGCAGCTTGGGGGGCAGTCTCAAGGAGCAGTACTTC. The encoded protein is CASSLGGSLKEQYF. The complete variable domain, with remaining parts taken from reference TRBV5-1 and TRBJ2-7, reads KAGVTQTPRYLIKTRGQQVTLSCSPISGHRSVSWYQQTPGQGLQFLFEYFSETQRNKGNFPGRFSGRQFSNSRSEMNVSTLELGDSALYLCASSLGGSLKEQYFGPGTRLTVT.

In this sample, this clone turned up once. This chain joins TRBV11-3 and TRBJ1-2; perhaps TRBD1 as D (5 bases). CDR3 length: 13 amino acids. Germline V gene sequence: CDR1 SGHNT, CDR2 YENEEA. The V end was cut by 2 bases, the J end by 8 bases, with 12 bases between. The CDR3 loop is CASSLTDKDGYTF. The CDR3 DNA reads as TGTGCCAGCAGCTTAACGGACAAGGACGGCTACACCTTC.

J is TRBJ1-2 and V is TRBV28; 7 bases fit TRBD1. Unmatched junction bases numbered 7, after V lost 7 bases and J lost 5 bases. CDR1 and CDR2 (germline): MDHEN, SYDVKM. The CDR3 contains 13 residues. Here the CDR3 DNA reads TGTGCCAGCACAGTACAGGGGACGTATGGCTACACCTTC. This sequence encodes CASTVQGTYGYTF.

The chain employs TRBV4-2 and TRBJ2-2, with 7 bases fitting TRBD2. Unmatched junction bases numbered 6, after V lost 2 bases and J lost 3 bases. From germline, CDR1 is LGHNA and CDR2 YNFKEQ. This CDR3 contains 16 residues. CDR3 sequence reads: CASSQSRDYYTGELFF. The DNA of the CDR3 is TGTGCCAGCAGCCAAAGCCGGGACTACTACACCGGGGAGCTGTTTTTT.

The J gene is TRBJ1-5, the V gene TRBV18; TRBD1 aligns across 8 bases. Trimming at V came to 3 bases and at J to 2 bases, leaving 0 bases not matched to a gene. The CDR3 consists of 14 residues. Germline V CDR1 and CDR2: KGHSH, LQKENI. The CDR3 is CASSPTGGNQPQHF. In nucleotides, the CDR3 is TGTGCCAGCTCACCGACAGGGGGCAATCAGCCCCAGCATTTT.

The chain employs TRBV14 and TRBJ2-7, with TRBD1 identical over 10 bases. Germline loops: CDR1 SGHDN, CDR2 FVKESK. The junction had 6 bases not matched to a gene; V was cut back by 2 bases and J by 5 bases. CDR3 length: 15 residues. The CDR3 region has the DNA TGTGCCAGCAGCCAAACCGGGACAGGGGCCCACGAGCAGTACTTC. It codes for CASSQTGTGAHEQYF.

V and J are TRBV28 and TRBJ1-5, with D maybe TRBD1 (6 bases). Trimming pared 5 bases from V and 9 bases from J, leaving 14 bases between. This CDR3 spans 13 amino acids. The germline V gene has CDR1 MDHEN and CDR2 SYDVKM. The DNA for the CDR3 is TGTGCCAGCAGTAGTCAGGGGTGGGGGCCCCAGCATTTT. It is translated as CASSSQGWGPQHF.

This chain uses TRBV2 with TRBJ2-5; TRBD2 agrees at 13 bases. Per the germline V gene, CDR1 is SNHLY and CDR2 is FYNNEI. Trimming took 7 bases from V and 4 from J; bases not matched to a gene: 15. The CDR3 runs 18 residues. Here the CDR3 reads CASKIAQVTSGRGETQYF. In nucleotides, the CDR3 is TGTGCCAGCAAAATCGCACAAGTTACTAGCGGGAGGGGAGAGACCCAGTACTTC. Variable domain in full (rest from reference TRBV2 and TRBJ2-5): EPEVTQTPSHQVTQMGQEVILRCVPISNHLYFYWYRQILGQKVEFLVSFYNNEISEKSEIFDDQFSVERPDGSNFTLKIRSTKLEDSAMYFCASKIAQVTSGRGETQYFGPGTRLLVL.

The V call is TRBV5-4, the J call TRBJ2-1, with TRBD1 identical over 7 bases. The CDR3 has 15 amino acids. Germline V gives CDR1 SGHNT, CDR2 YYREEE (reference sequence). V lost 4 bases and J lost 2; bases outside the gene matches: 6. CDR3 bases: TGTGCCAGCAGCGCCGACAGGGCCCCCTACAATGAGCAGTTCTTC. Translating gives CASSADRAPYNEQFF. Full variable domain (remainder filled in from reference TRBV5-4 and TRBJ2-1): ETGVTQSPTHLIKTRGQQVTLRCSSQSGHNTVSWYQQALGQGPQFIFQYYREEENGRGNFPPRFSGLQFPNYSSELNVNALELDDSALYLCASSADRAPYNEQFFGPGTRLTVL.

In this sample, this clone turned up once. The chain carries TRBV7-2 and TRBJ2-3; D call uncertain. Trimming left V 5 bases short and J 1 base short, with 7 bases between. Germline loops: CDR1 SGHTA, CDR2 FQGNSA. CDR3 length: 13 amino acids. CDR3 nucleotides: TGTGCCAGCAGCCCCGCTGGCACAGATACGCAGTATTTT. Amino acids: CASSPAGTDTQYF.